This T cell receptor (beta chain) was observed in a study of T cell responses to AZD1222 COVID-19 vaccine. Study-wide context: Pooling of second doses given at about 4 or about 12 weeks was done. Findings and limits, study-wide: As reported, nearly half of all spike-specific TCRs target variant regions that are unmutated. Vaccine-associated CD4 TCRs spanned spike, dominant at 160-218 and 743-854. Rises in breadth and depth of Spike-specific TCRs came after two AZD1222 doses.

Profiled with immunoSEQ multiplex PCR; TCRdb holds only in-frame clones, not every one. Of 150,000 to 180,000 clones in the sample, roughly 90% are singletons; the top ten hold less than 3.5%. There are a few counts of this clone. The antigen remains undetermined. Losses at the gene ends were 1 base for V and 2 bases for J; bases not matched to a gene: 4. The CDR3 runs to 15 residues. From germline, CDR1 is SGHRS and CDR2 YFSETQ. This TCR came from an adult in good health. The material sequenced was peripheral blood, taken on day 0 of AZD1222 vaccination. The chain recombines TRBV5-1 with TRBJ2-7, with 9 bases identical to TRBD2. CDR3 nucleotides: TGCGCCAGCAGCTTGAGTAGCGGGGGACCCTACGAGCAGTACTTC. Translated, it gives CASSLSSGGPYEQYF.